The 22 T cell receptor beta chains below were found in one sample sequenced in a study of T cell responses to AZD1222 COVID-19 vaccine. Generated by immunoSEQ multiplex PCR, the TCRdb table keeps only in-frame clones and is missing some. The sample carries under 100,000 clones, 88% recorded once. Sequencing used peripheral blood, obtained on day 0 of AZD1222 vaccination. These receptors were collected from an adult in good health.

This sequence joins TRBV6-5 and TRBJ1-2; D may be TRBD1 (5 bases). CDR1 and CDR2 (germline): MNHEY, SVGAGI. CDR3 length equals 15 residues. Deletions cut 2 bases from V and 1 base from J, with 11 bases between. The CDR3 sequence is CASSYRGPLNYGYTF. CDR3 nucleotide sequence: TGTGCCAGCAGTTACAGGGGACCACTTAACTATGGCTACACCTTC.

The chain joins TRBV7-9 to TRBJ1-6, with 8 bases that match TRBD1. The CDR3 totals 15 residues. J was trimmed by 7 bases and V by 1 base; bases with no gene match: 3. CDR1 is SEHNR, CDR2 FQNEAQ, per germline (reference sequence). DNA of the CDR3: TGTGCCAGCAGCTTAGACGGGACAGGAAATTCACCCCTCCACTTT. Encoded protein: CASSLDGTGNSPLHF.

The V and J genes are TRBV6-4 and TRBJ2-1, with a tentative D call TRBD2 (5 bases). This CDR3 contains 14 residues. The germline V and J ends were trimmed by 2 bases and 4 bases, with 9 bases remaining between them. CDR1 and CDR2 (germline): MRHNA, SNTAGT. CDR3 coding DNA: TGTGCCAGCAGTGACACGGACTCGTACAATGAGCAGTTCTTC. Encoded protein: CASSDTDSYNEQFF.

This rearrangement joins TRBV19 to TRBJ2-1; D possibly corresponds to TRBD2 (7 bases). Germline CDR1 is LNHDA and CDR2 is SQIVND (reference sequence). The CDR3 is 17 residues long. The germline V and J ends were trimmed by 2 bases and 2 bases, with 16 bases remaining between them. The CDR3 coding sequence is TGTGCCAGTAGTATACCCAGGGGAAGCGGGACCTACAATGAGCAGTTCTTC. Translated, it gives CASSIPRGSGTYNEQFF.

CDR3 sequence: CASSLVGSGTGSYEQYF. The CDR3 bases are TGTGCCAGCAGCTTAGTTGGGTCGGGGACAGGATCCTACGAGCAGTACTTC. V usage is TRBV7-8 and J usage is TRBJ2-7, with 8 bases identical to TRBD1. Germline V gene sequence: CDR1 SGHVS, CDR2 FQNEAQ. CDR3 length: 17 amino acids. Trimming took 1 base from V and 1 from J; bases not matched to a gene: 9.

This clone was picked up one time. This rearrangement joins TRBV18 to TRBJ1-1, with unresolved D. The germline CDR1 and CDR2 sequences are KGHSH and LQKENI. Trimming took 3 bases from V and 1 from J, leaving 12 bases between them. The CDR3 sequence is 15 residues long. CDR3 sequence: CASSPLVQSNTEAFF. The CDR3 DNA sequence: TGTGCCAGCTCACCGTTGGTACAATCGAACACTGAAGCTTTCTTT.

The gene calls are TRBV14 and TRBJ2-3; 10 bases fit TRBD2. Germline loops: CDR1 SGHDN, CDR2 FVKESK. The CDR3 has 15 residues. Trimming cost V 5 bases and J 6 bases; bases outside gene matches: 8. The CDR3 is CASSAPGTSVDTQYF. The CDR3 DNA reads as TGTGCCAGCAGCGCTCCTGGGACTAGCGTGGATACGCAGTATTTT. The variable domain in full, with the rest retrieved from reference TRBV14 and TRBJ2-3, is EAGVTQFPSHSVIEKGQTVTLRCDPISGHDNLYWYRRVMGKEIKFLLHFVKESKQDESGMPNNRFLAERTGGTYSTLKVQPAELEDSGVYFCASSAPGTSVDTQYFGPGTRLTVL.

This chain uses TRBV6-5 with TRBJ1-2; D is undetermined. Germline V gives CDR1 MNHEY, CDR2 SVGAGI. The CDR3 has 13 residues. V was clipped by 6 bases and J by 3 bases, with 11 bases between them. CDR3 DNA sequence: TGTGCCAGCAGCCCCGAAATTTACTATGGCTACACCTTC. Encoded protein: CASSPEIYYGYTF.

V usage is TRBV12-3 or TRBV12-4 and J usage is TRBJ1-2; D remains unclear. The ends were cut back, 6 bases at V and 4 bases at J, with 6 bases in the middle. The CDR3 contains 11 residues. CDR3 DNA sequence: TGTGCCAGCAGCAACGGCTATGGCTACACCTTC. Amino acids: CASSNGYGYTF.

The chain combines TRBV7-9 with TRBJ2-5; 8 nucleotides line up with TRBD2. Germline V gene data show CDR1 as SEHNR and CDR2 as FQNEAQ (reference sequence). CDR3 length: 16 residues. Trimming took 2 bases from V and 5 from J; bases not matched to a gene: 10. The CDR3 bases are TGTGCCAGCAGCTTAAGCGGGAGAGGTTCGGCGGAGACCCAGTACTTC. Translating it yields CASSLSGRGSAETQYF.

This clone showed up just once. The gene calls are TRBV19 and TRBJ2-4, with 9 bases that match TRBD1. Germline CDR1 reads LNHDA; CDR2 reads SQIVND (reference sequence). V was pared by 1 base and J by 6 bases, with 16 bases of the junction left unmatched. This CDR3 spans 19 amino acids. CDR3 protein: CASSIAGQGFPRLGNIQYF. CDR3 coding DNA: TGTGCCAGTAGTATAGCCGGACAGGGGTTTCCGCGGTTAGGAAACATTCAGTACTTC.

The chain combines TRBV20-1 with TRBJ2-6, with TRBD1 matching over 8 bases. This CDR3 contains 17 residues. V lost 3 bases to trimming and J lost 1 base; unmatched junction nucleotides: 8. In germline, CDR1 is DFQATT, CDR2 SNEGSKA (reference sequence). The CDR3 DNA reads TGCAGTGCTAGTCCGTTCAGGGGGCATTCTGGGGCCAACGTCCTGACTTTC. Protein sequence: CSASPFRGHSGANVLTF.

The V call is TRBV5-1, the J call TRBJ1-3; 8 nucleotides line up with TRBD1. V lost 7 bases to trimming and J lost 0 bases; unmatched junction nucleotides: 15. Germline values: CDR1 SGHRS, CDR2 YFSETQ. The CDR3 extends over 18 amino acids. Here the CDR3 reads CASCRGVRGLCSGNTIYF. Here the CDR3 DNA reads TGCGCCAGCTGCAGGGGGGTCAGGGGGCTTTGCTCTGGAAACACCATATATTTT.

This clone came up once. V usage is TRBV15 and J usage is TRBJ2-7; TRBD2 aligns across 7 bases. CDR3 length: 16 residues. CDR1 LNHNV and CDR2 YYDKDF come from the germline V gene (reference sequence). The V segment lost 5 bases and the J segment 3 bases; nucleotides outside the gene matches: 13. The CDR3 protein is CATSQERFSGYYEQYF. CDR3 bases: TGTGCCACCAGCCAGGAAAGGTTTAGCGGGTACTACGAGCAGTACTTC.

The rearrangement uses TRBV4-2 and TRBJ2-3; no clear D. Germline CDR1 and CDR2: LGHNA and YNFKEQ. Trimming removed 5 bases from V and 1 base from J, with 16 bases in between. This CDR3 spans 16 amino acids. CDR3 nucleotides: TGTGCCAGCAGCGATTCGACCCTACCCGGCACAGATACGCAGTATTTT. Translation gives CASSDSTLPGTDTQYF.

V gene TRBV7-2 combines with J gene TRBJ2-7; 8 positions match TRBD1. Germline V gene lookup returns CDR1 SGHTA and CDR2 FQGNSA. The CDR3 has 15 amino acids. V shed 1 base and J 4 bases; nucleotides not matched to a gene: 6. CDR3 nucleotide sequence: TGTGCCAGCAGCTTAGGTACAGGGGGTGTTTACGAGCAGTACTTC. It codes for CASSLGTGGVYEQYF.

The chain has TRBV5-6 and TRBJ1-2, with TRBD1 identical over 7 bases. The junction had 16 bases not matched to a gene; V was cut back by 4 bases and J by 4 bases. CDR1 SGHDT and CDR2 YYEEEE come from the germline V gene. The length of the CDR3 is 17 residues. In DNA form, the CDR3 reads TGTGCCAGCAGCCTGGACAGGAGGAATTTGTTGGGCTATGGCTACACCTTC. Translating it yields CASSLDRRNLLGYGYTF.

The J gene is TRBJ2-5, the V gene TRBV10-3; D uncertain. CDR1 is ENHRY and CDR2 is SYGVKD in the germline V gene. Between the trimmed V and J ends, which lost 10 bases and 4 bases, there was a span of 10 bases. The CDR3 length is 11 residues. This chain's CDR3 is CATLERETQYF. CDR3 nucleotide sequence: TGTGCCACGCTAGAACGAGAGACCCAGTACTTC.

CDR3 in DNA: TGTGCCAGCAGTTACGACGGGGGGGAGCAGTTCTTC. Translated: CASSYDGGEQFF. The rearrangement joins TRBV6-5 to TRBJ2-1; 7 nucleotides line up with TRBD2. V was clipped by 2 bases and J by 10 bases; unmatched bases: 2. From germline, CDR1 is MNHEY and CDR2 SVGAGI. The CDR3 has 12 residues.

V and J are TRBV3-1 (or the pseudogene TRBV3-2) and TRBJ1-1; D gene unclear. The CDR3 has 13 amino acids. V was trimmed by 3 bases and J by 5 bases, leaving 10 bases between them. Per the germline V gene, CDR1 is LGHDT and CDR2 is YNNKEL (reference sequence). CDR3 bases: TGTGCCAGCAGCCACCGGGGTGAGACTGAAGCTTTCTTT. It is translated as CASSHRGETEAFF.

This clone was found once. The chain employs TRBV3-1 (or the pseudogene TRBV3-2) and TRBJ2-5; possibly TRBD2 for D (5 bases). Trimming cost V 3 bases and J 4 bases, with 18 bases left between them. Germline CDR1 LGHDT, CDR2 YNNKEL (reference sequence). The CDR3 contains 16 residues. This chain's CDR3 is CASSHAGTLHRETQYF. For the CDR3, the DNA is TGTGCCAGCAGCCATGCGGGCACCCTCCATCGAGAGACCCAGTACTTC.

This rearrangement joins TRBV7-2 to TRBJ1-2; maybe TRBD1 (5 bases). CDR1 and CDR2 from the germline V gene are SGHTA and FQGNSA. There are 15 residues in the CDR3. The ends were cut back, 2 bases at V and 1 base at J, with 11 bases in the middle. CDR3 nucleotide sequence: TGTGCCAGCAGCTTACGAATGACAGATAACTATGGCTACACCTTC. Amino acid sequence: CASSLRMTDNYGYTF.